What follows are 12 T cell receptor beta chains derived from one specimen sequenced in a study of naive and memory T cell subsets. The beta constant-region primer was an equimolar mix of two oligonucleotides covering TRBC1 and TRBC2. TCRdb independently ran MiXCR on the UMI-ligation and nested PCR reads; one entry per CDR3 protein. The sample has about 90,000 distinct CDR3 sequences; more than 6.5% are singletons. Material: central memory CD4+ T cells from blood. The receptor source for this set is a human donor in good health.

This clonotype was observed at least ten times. DNA for the CDR3: TGTGCCATCAGTGGGAACAGTTATAGCAATCAGCCCCAGCATTTT. It codes for CAISGNSYSNQPQHF. This chain joins TRBV10-3 and TRBJ1-5; D is undetermined. Germline V lookup: CDR1 ENHRY, CDR2 SYGVKD. The CDR3 has 15 amino acids. Trimming cost V 4 bases and J 0 bases, with 10 bases left between them.

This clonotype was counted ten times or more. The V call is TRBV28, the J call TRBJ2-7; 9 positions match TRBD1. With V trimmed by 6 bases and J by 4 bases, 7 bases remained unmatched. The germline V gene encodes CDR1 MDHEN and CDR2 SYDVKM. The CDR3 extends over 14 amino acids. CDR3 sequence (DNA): TGTGCCAGCAGAGCGGGACAGGGTACATACGAGCAGTACTTC. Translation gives CASRAGQGTYEQYF.

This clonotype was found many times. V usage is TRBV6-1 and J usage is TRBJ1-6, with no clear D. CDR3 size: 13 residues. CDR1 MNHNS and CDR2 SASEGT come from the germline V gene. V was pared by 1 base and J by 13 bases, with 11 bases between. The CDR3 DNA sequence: TGTGCCAGCAGTGAAGACACTTTTGCTCCCCTCCACTTT. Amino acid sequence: CASSEDTFAPLHF.

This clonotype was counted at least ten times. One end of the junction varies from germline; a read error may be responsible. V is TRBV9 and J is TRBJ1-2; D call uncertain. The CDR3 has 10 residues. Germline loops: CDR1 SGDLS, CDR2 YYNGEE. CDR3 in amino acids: CASSGHQLAF. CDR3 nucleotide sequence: TGTGCCAGCAGCGGTCATCAACTCGCCTTC. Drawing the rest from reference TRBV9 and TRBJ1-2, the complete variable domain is DSGVTQTPKHLITATGQRVTLRCSPRSGDLSVYWYQQSLDQGLQFLIQYYNGEERAKGNILERFSAQQFPDLHSELNLSSLELGDSALYFCASSGHQLAFGSGTRLTVV.

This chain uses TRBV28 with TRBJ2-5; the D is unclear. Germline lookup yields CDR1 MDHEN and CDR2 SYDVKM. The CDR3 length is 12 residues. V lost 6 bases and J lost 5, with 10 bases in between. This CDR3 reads CASSTPGETQYF. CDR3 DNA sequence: TGTGCCAGCAGCACCCCCGGGGAGACCCAGTACTTC.

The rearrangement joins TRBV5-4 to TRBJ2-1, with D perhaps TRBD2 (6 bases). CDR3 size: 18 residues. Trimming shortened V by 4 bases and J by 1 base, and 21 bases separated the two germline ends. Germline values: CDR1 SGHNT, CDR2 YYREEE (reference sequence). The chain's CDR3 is CASSPSVSQGGSYNEQFF. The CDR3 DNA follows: TGTGCCAGCAGCCCCTCGGTCTCGCAGGGAGGATCCTACAATGAGCAGTTCTTC. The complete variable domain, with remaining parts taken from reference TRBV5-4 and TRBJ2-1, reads ETGVTQSPTHLIKTRGQQVTLRCSSQSGHNTVSWYQQALGQGPQFIFQYYREEENGRGNFPPRFSGLQFPNYSSELNVNALELDDSALYLCASSPSVSQGGSYNEQFFGPGTRLTVL.

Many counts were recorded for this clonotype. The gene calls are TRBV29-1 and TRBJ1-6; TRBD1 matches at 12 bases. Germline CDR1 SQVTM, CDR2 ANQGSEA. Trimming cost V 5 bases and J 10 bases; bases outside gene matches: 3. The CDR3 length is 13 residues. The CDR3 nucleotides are TGCAGCGTTTCCGGGACAGGGGGCTCACCCCTCCACTTT. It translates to CSVSGTGGSPLHF. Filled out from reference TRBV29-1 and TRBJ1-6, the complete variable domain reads SAVISQKPSRDICQRGTSLTIQCQVDSQVTMMFWYRQQPGQSLTLIATANQGSEATYESGFVIDKFPISRPNLTFSTLTVSNMSPEDSSIYLCSVSGTGGSPLHFGNGTRLTVT.

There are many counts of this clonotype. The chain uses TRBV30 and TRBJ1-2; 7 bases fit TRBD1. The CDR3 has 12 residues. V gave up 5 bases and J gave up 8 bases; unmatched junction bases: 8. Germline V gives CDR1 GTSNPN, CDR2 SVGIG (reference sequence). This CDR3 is CAWDRQGRGYTF. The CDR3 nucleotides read TGTGCCTGGGATCGACAGGGTAGGGGCTACACCTTC.

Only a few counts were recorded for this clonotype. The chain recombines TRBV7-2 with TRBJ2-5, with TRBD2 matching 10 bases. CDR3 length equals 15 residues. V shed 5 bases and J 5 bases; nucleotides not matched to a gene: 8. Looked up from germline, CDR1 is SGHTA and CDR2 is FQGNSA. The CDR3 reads CASSPSGGAFETQYF. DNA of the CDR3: TGTGCCAGCAGCCCCAGCGGGGGGGCTTTCGAGACCCAGTACTTC.

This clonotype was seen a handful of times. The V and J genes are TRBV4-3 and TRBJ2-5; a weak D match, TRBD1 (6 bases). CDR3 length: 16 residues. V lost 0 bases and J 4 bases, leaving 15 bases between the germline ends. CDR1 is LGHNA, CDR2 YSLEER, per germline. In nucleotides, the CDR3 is TGCGCCAGCAGCCAAGACCCTAACAGGGTTGGAGAGACCCAGTACTTC. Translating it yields CASSQDPNRVGETQYF.

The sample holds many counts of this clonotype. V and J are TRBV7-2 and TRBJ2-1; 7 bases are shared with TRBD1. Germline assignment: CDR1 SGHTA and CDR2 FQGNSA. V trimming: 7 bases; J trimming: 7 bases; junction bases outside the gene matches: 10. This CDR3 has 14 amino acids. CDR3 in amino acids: CASKTGTARNEQFF. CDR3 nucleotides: TGTGCCAGCAAAACCGGGACAGCCCGTAATGAGCAGTTCTTC.

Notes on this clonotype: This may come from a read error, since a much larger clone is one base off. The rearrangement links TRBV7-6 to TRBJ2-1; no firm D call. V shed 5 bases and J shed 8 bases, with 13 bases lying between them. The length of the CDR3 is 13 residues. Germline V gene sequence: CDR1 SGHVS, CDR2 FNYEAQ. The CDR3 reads CASSPNPMDEQFF. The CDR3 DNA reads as TGTGCCAGCAGCCCAAATCCTATGGATGAGCAGTTCTTC.